A single T cell receptor beta chain is shown here with its context. The antigen remains unidentified. Sequencing was performed with immunoSEQ multiplex PCR; in TCRdb, only in-frame clones are kept and a portion is missing. The table records 90,000 to 120,000 clones, roughly 90% of them present only once. Autoimmune disease history or systemic immunosuppression led to patients being barred. This sample was included in a study of OX40 agonist ivuxolimab in advanced cancers. Study at large: Dose-escalation patients suffered from hepatocellular carcinoma, melanoma, renal cell or head and neck cancer.

Per germline, CDR1 SQVTM and CDR2 ANQGSEA. This CDR3 spans 13 amino acids. The ends were cut back, 3 bases at V and 2 bases at J, with 8 bases in the middle. Study observations and caveats: Compared with CD4+, CD8+ T cells on average had more expanded clones. Some of the lowest clonal expansion was seen in partial responders at 0.1-3.0 mg/kg.

This clonotype originated in an adult with an advanced solid tumor such as melanoma, head and neck, liver or kidney cancer. This specimen consisted of CD4+ or CD8+ T cells sorted from blood, obtained in a trial of the OX40 agonist ivuxolimab. The chain employs TRBV29-1 and TRBJ2-4, with unresolved D. This CDR3 is CSVEDQPKNIQYF. In DNA, the CDR3 is TGCAGCGTTGAGGACCAGCCCAAAAACATTCAGTACTTC.